The 15 T cell receptor beta chains given below trace back to one sample, sequenced in a study of human T cells and chemical hapten exposure (TCRdb year 2021). Library prep was done by RACE. Instrument used: NextSeq 500. In-frame beta chains were kept once TCRdb had trimmed the public reads at Q25 with fastp and called clones with MiXCR. For every CDR3 protein sequence, its rows merge into one entry that carries the most common genes and DNA. The sample table holds under 100,000 distinct CDR3 sequences, of which 11% were seen once. The biggest ten clones account for approximately 3.7% of the sample. The time point label for this specimen denotes: patch test 3, about 24 weeks after DPC sensitization. The intended sense of this specimen's treatment or condition label: therapeutic diphenylcyclopropenone sensitization with weekly scalp DPC. The sample in question was whole blood, obtained in connection with sensitization to the hapten diphenylcyclopropenone (DPC). The receptors come from a woman aged 45-65 years with alopecia areata. Some clones in this sample may be carry-over from other donors' samples.

The sample holds a few counts of this clonotype. The rearrangement links TRBV15 to TRBJ2-7, with 11 bases aligning to TRBD2. The CDR3 consists of 18 residues. V trimming: 3 bases; J trimming: 2 bases; junction bases outside the gene matches: 12. In germline, CDR1 is LNHNV, CDR2 YYDKDF (reference sequence). CDR3 DNA sequence: TGTGCCACCAGCAGTGGGGGTAGCGGGAGGGCCGGTACCTACGAGCAGTACTTC. This codes for CATSSGGSGRAGTYEQYF.

This clonotype showed up many times. This sequence joins TRBV10-3 and TRBJ2-2; the D gene is possibly TRBD1 (5 bases). CDR3 length: 14 residues. Trimming stripped 3 bases from V and 6 bases from J, with 11 bases between. Germline V gene lookup returns CDR1 ENHRY and CDR2 SYGVKD. CDR3 loop: CAISEPQGPGELFF. CDR3 DNA sequence: TGTGCCATCAGTGAACCCCAGGGTCCCGGGGAGCTGTTTTTT.

A few counts support this clonotype. The chain couples TRBV18 to TRBJ1-2; D remains ambiguous. The V gene's germline CDR1 is KGHSH and CDR2 LQKENI. V dropped 10 bases and J dropped 4 bases, with 19 bases sitting between them. The CDR3 contains 14 residues. Written as DNA, the CDR3 is TGTGCCACCTCCCCCTCCAGTAATCTCTATGGCTACACCTTC. Translating gives CATSPSSNLYGYTF.

This clonotype was observed a few times. The rearrangement uses TRBV5-8 and TRBJ2-3, with 9 bases lining up with TRBD1. Germline V gene lookup returns CDR1 SGHTS and CDR2 YDEGEE. The junction had 17 bases not matched to a gene; V was cut back by 3 bases and J by 0 bases. The CDR3 length is 20 residues. The CDR3 nucleotides are TGTGCCAGCAGCTCCCTGCCGTTCCGGGACAGGGAAAGGAGCACAGATACGCAGTATTTT. Residues: CASSSLPFRDRERSTDTQYF.

This clonotype came up many times. V usage is TRBV2 and J usage is TRBJ1-5; TRBD1 might be the D (5 bases). Germline CDR1 reads SNHLY; CDR2 reads FYNNEI. This CDR3 comprises 15 residues. Between the trimmed V and J ends, which lost 6 bases and 0 bases, there was a span of 12 bases. As DNA, the CDR3 is TGTGCCAGCAGAGGGGACTCTTATAGCAATCAGCCCCAGCATTTT. It translates to CASRGDSYSNQPQHF. Full variable domain (outside the CDR3, taken from reference TRBV2 and TRBJ1-5): EPEVTQTPSHQVTQMGQEVILRCVPISNHLYFYWYRQILGQKVEFLVSFYNNEISEKSEIFDDQFSVERPDGSNFTLKIRSTKLEDSAMYFCASRGDSYSNQPQHFGDGTRLSIL.

V is TRBV29-1 and J is TRBJ2-7; no firm D call. This CDR3 is built from 12 residues. The V and J ends lost 6 bases and 0 bases respectively, with 9 bases between them. Germline V CDR1 and CDR2: SQVTM, ANQGSEA. CDR3 DNA sequence: TGCAGCGTCATATGGGGCTCCTACGAGCAGTACTTC. Its protein product is CSVIWGSYEQYF.

This clonotype was recorded many times. The CDR3 region is CASSGTSYEQFF. For the CDR3, the DNA is TGCGCCAGCAGCGGGACTAGTTATGAGCAGTTCTTC. The genes are TRBV5-1 and TRBJ2-1; 8 positions agree with TRBD2. Germline V gives CDR1 SGHRS, CDR2 YFSETQ. V gave up 4 bases and J gave up 8 bases; unmatched junction bases: 2. This CDR3 has 12 residues.

The chain links TRBV14 to TRBJ2-7, with TRBD2 identical over 9 bases. The CDR3 extends over 14 amino acids. The germline V gene has CDR1 SGHDN and CDR2 FVKESK. J gave up 3 bases and V 1 base, and 1 base lay outside the gene matches. The CDR3 loop is CASSQALAGYEQYF. The DNA for the CDR3 is TGTGCCAGCAGCCAAGCACTAGCGGGCTACGAGCAGTACTTC.

CDR3 region: CASIAAGTGGEQYF. CDR3 bases: TGTGCCAGCATTGCAGCGGGGACCGGGGGGGAGCAGTACTTC. This chain uses TRBV12-3 or TRBV12-4 with TRBJ2-7; 7 nucleotides agree with TRBD2. The CDR3 has 14 residues. V shed 7 bases and J 7 bases; nucleotides not matched to a gene: 13.

This clonotype was seen at least ten times. V gene TRBV6-5 combines with J gene TRBJ2-5; no definite D call. Germline CDR1 reads MNHEY; CDR2 reads SVGAGI. Trimming took 5 bases from V and 5 from J, leaving 12 bases between them. CDR3 length equals 13 residues. CDR3 nucleotides: TGTGCCAGCAGTATCTACCCCGGGGAGACCCAGTACTTC. This encodes CASSIYPGETQYF.

This clonotype was picked up many times. The chain employs TRBV6-5 and TRBJ2-7; no clear D. Trimming stripped 6 bases from V and 2 bases from J, with 14 bases between. Germline CDR1 and CDR2: MNHEY and SVGAGI. CDR3 length: 14 amino acids. CDR3 in DNA: TGTGCCAGCAGACCATCACCTTTTACCTACGAGCAGTACTTC. Translated, it gives CASRPSPFTYEQYF.

This clonotype was counted only a few times. The chain uses TRBV29-1 and TRBJ2-3, with TRBD2 matching over 12 bases. Unmatched junction bases numbered 2, after V lost 3 bases and J lost 7 bases. The CDR3 loop spans 13 amino acids. CDR1 and CDR2 from the germline V gene are SQVTM and ANQGSEA. The CDR3 reads CSVEWTSGNTQYF. Written as DNA, the CDR3 is TGCAGCGTTGAGTGGACTAGCGGGAATACGCAGTATTTT.

The chain recombines TRBV9 with TRBJ2-7; TRBD2 is a possible D gene (5 bases). This CDR3 is built from 15 residues. With 0 bases removed from V and 5 bases from J, the gap between germline ends came to 15 bases. Germline V gene sequence: CDR1 SGDLS, CDR2 YYNGEE. The CDR3 spells CASSVGGSEWHEQYF. The CDR3 bases are TGTGCCAGCAGCGTAGGTGGGAGCGAGTGGCACGAGCAGTACTTC.

This clonotype has a handful of counts. The chain employs TRBV29-1 and TRBJ2-7, with TRBD1 matching 10 bases. Unmatched junction bases numbered 6, after V lost 6 bases and J lost 4 bases. The CDR3 is 13 residues long. Germline values: CDR1 SQVTM, CDR2 ANQGSEA. The CDR3 DNA reads TGCAGCGTGACCTGGACAGGGGGGTACGAGCAGTACTTC. Encoded protein: CSVTWTGGYEQYF.

To note about this clonotype: A much bigger clone sits one base away, suggesting this may be a read error. This rearrangement joins TRBV20-1 to TRBJ2-7, with no clear D. The CDR3 is 13 amino acids. Looked up from germline, CDR1 is DFQATT and CDR2 is SNEGSKA (reference sequence). Trimming took 3 bases from V and 9 from J, leaving 18 bases between them. In DNA form, the CDR3 reads TGCAGTGCTAGTCATGACTCCCGACACGGGCAGTACTTC. This gives the protein CSASHDSRHGQYF.